The entry below describes one T cell receptor beta chain. Its antigen is undetermined. Germline V gene sequence: CDR1 SGHKS, CDR2 YYEKEE (reference sequence). The ends lost 4 bases at V and 1 base at J; junction bases unmatched: 3. This CDR3 region has 14 residues. Sequenced by immunoSEQ multiplex PCR; TCRdb stores in-frame clones only, minus some. This repertoire shows about 140,000 clones, roughly 77% found once; its top ten account for about 27%. The data derive from a study of cytotoxic CD8 clonotypes in ibrutinib-treated CLL. Study outcomes and limitations: Clonality, elevated at ibrutinib response, dropped back toward baseline at progression. Patients had baseline clonality above age-matched healthy donors, and this clonality moved with circulating CD8+ T-cell counts.

The sample in question was PBMCs, obtained after 12 months of ibrutinib treatment. The chain employs TRBV5-5 and TRBJ2-5; 8 bases line up with TRBD2. This sequence was found in a human donor with chronic lymphocytic leukemia. CDR3 coding DNA: TGTGCCAGCAGCAAGGGGACTAGCCAAGAGACCCAGTACTTC. Translated, it gives CASSKGTSQETQYF.